What follows are 17 T cell receptor beta chains derived from one specimen sequenced in a study of cytotoxic CD8 clonotypes in ibrutinib-treated CLL. Clones were read by immunoSEQ multiplex PCR, and TCRdb kept only the in-frame ones, dropping some. The sample has around 150,000 clones; approximately 80% are singletons. The sample consisted of PBMCs, taken after 36 months of ibrutinib treatment. Every receptor here comes from a human donor with chronic lymphocytic leukemia.

The chain carries TRBV7-9 and TRBJ2-7; D tentatively reads TRBD1 or TRBD2 (5 bases each). There are 13 residues in the CDR3. With 5 bases removed from V and 6 bases from J, the gap between germline ends came to 14 bases. The germline gives CDR1 SEHNR, CDR2 FQNEAQ (reference sequence). DNA for the CDR3: TGTGCCAGCAGCCCACCGCTGAGGGGCGAGCAGTACTTC. It encodes CASSPPLRGEQYF.

The chain carries TRBV27 and TRBJ2-7; 9 positions match TRBD2. CDR1 and CDR2 (germline): MNHEY, SMNVEV (reference sequence). The CDR3 contains 15 residues. The V segment lost 4 bases and the J segment 1 base; nucleotides outside the gene matches: 5. Here the CDR3 reads CASSSSGGPSYEQYF. CDR3 nucleotide sequence: TGTGCCAGCAGTTCCAGCGGGGGGCCTTCCTACGAGCAGTACTTC.

The gene calls are TRBV7-2 and TRBJ1-2, with unresolved D. The CDR3 is 13 residues long. V was pared by 5 bases and J by 13 bases, with 20 bases between. Germline V CDR1 and CDR2: SGHTA, FQGNSA. CDR3 amino acids: CASSLPGGDGRTF. DNA of the CDR3: TGTGCCAGCAGCCTACCAGGAGGCGATGGCCGCACCTTC.

This rearrangement joins TRBV5-4 to TRBJ2-7, with 7 bases aligning to TRBD2. Germline assignment: CDR1 SGHNT and CDR2 YYREEE (reference sequence). The CDR3 length is 14 residues. With 0 bases clipped from V and 5 bases from J, the junction kept 5 bases outside the gene matches. As DNA, the CDR3 is TGTGCCAGCAGCTTGGGACTAGCAGTCGACGAGCAGTACTTC. Amino acid sequence: CASSLGLAVDEQYF.

The count of this clone is one. The chain couples TRBV14 to TRBJ2-1; tentatively, D is TRBD2 (6 bases). Germline V gene data show CDR1 as SGHDN and CDR2 as FVKESK. The CDR3 consists of 15 residues. With 4 bases removed from V and 9 bases from J, the gap between germline ends came to 19 bases. The CDR3 loop is CASSPGRSWGGEQFF. The CDR3 bases are TGTGCCAGCAGCCCGGGCCGTTCTTGGGGAGGTGAGCAGTTCTTC.

The chain combines TRBV19 with TRBJ1-2; D ambiguous. The V end lost 6 bases, the J end lost 8 bases, and 10 bases lay between the germline ends. Germline V CDR1 and CDR2: LNHDA, SQIVND (reference sequence). CDR3 length: 11 amino acids. The CDR3 here is CASSLPWGYTF. In nucleotides, the CDR3 is TGTGCCAGTAGCCTCCCATGGGGCTACACCTTC.

The rearrangement uses TRBV18 and TRBJ1-2; a weak D match, TRBD1 (5 bases). In germline, CDR1 is KGHSH, CDR2 LQKENI. The CDR3 is 11 amino acids. V was shortened by 6 bases and J by 5 bases, with 7 bases between the two germline ends. CDR3 region: CASSGAYGYTF. For the CDR3, the DNA is TGTGCCAGCTCCGGGGCGTATGGCTACACCTTC.

CDR3 region: CASSLEGLADTQYF. The DNA for the CDR3 is TGCGCCAGCAGCTTGGAAGGTCTAGCAGATACGCAGTATTTT. The J gene is TRBJ2-3, the V gene TRBV5-1; no firm D call. V dropped 0 bases and J dropped 4 bases, with 9 bases sitting between them. There are 14 residues in the CDR3. Looked up from germline, CDR1 is SGHRS and CDR2 is YFSETQ.

The genes are TRBV15 and TRBJ1-1, with D perhaps matching TRBD1 (5 bases). Germline V gives CDR1 LNHNV, CDR2 YYDKDF (reference sequence). V lost 0 bases and J lost 4, with 12 bases in between. The CDR3 runs 15 residues. This chain's CDR3 is CATSRDIGGSTEAFF. The CDR3 DNA sequence: TGTGCCACCAGCAGAGACATCGGGGGTAGCACTGAAGCTTTCTTT.

The chain joins TRBV4-2 to TRBJ2-2; 10 bases are a match to TRBD2. After removal of 2 bases from V and 4 bases from J, the junction contained 10 bases not matched to a gene. Germline CDR1 and CDR2: LGHNA and YNFKEQ. The CDR3 totals 18 residues. The CDR3 DNA is TGTGCCAGCAGCCAAACAGGTGGGGCTAGCGGGAGCACCGGGGAGCTGTTTTTT. Amino acid sequence: CASSQTGGASGSTGELFF.

The V call is TRBV5-6, the J call TRBJ1-1; perhaps TRBD1 as D (6 bases). Germline CDR1 and CDR2: SGHDT and YYEEEE. The CDR3 length is 15 residues. V lost 4 bases and J 2 bases, leaving 15 bases between the germline ends. This CDR3 reads CASSILDRLNTEAFF. The CDR3 region has the DNA TGTGCCAGCAGCATTCTAGACAGGTTAAACACTGAAGCTTTCTTT.

The V call is TRBV27, the J call TRBJ2-7; no reliable D call. V shed 2 bases and J shed 2 bases, with 7 bases lying between them. Germline values: CDR1 MNHEY, CDR2 SMNVEV (reference sequence). The CDR3 runs to 13 residues. In DNA, the CDR3 is TGTGCCAGCAGTTTAACAGATGCCTACGAGCAGTACTTC. Its translation: CASSLTDAYEQYF.

This chain links TRBV5-6 with TRBJ2-7, with D possibly being TRBD1 (6 bases). V was clipped by 5 bases and J by 5 bases, with 17 bases between them. This CDR3 is built from 14 residues. CDR1 is SGHDT, CDR2 YYEEEE, per germline. The CDR3 region has the DNA TGTGCCAGCAGACTGTTCTACAGGGTGGACGAGCAGTACTTC. Translating gives CASRLFYRVDEQYF. Together with reference TRBV5-6 and TRBJ2-7, the CDR3 gives the full variable domain: DAGVTQSPTHLIKTRGQQVTLRCSPKSGHDTVSWYQQALGQGPQFIFQYYEEEERQRGNFPDRFSGHQFPNYSSELNVNALLLGDSALYLCASRLFYRVDEQYFGPGTRLTVT.

This clone was recorded a few times. The rearrangement links TRBV10-3 to TRBJ1-2; D gene uncertain. The length of the CDR3 is 13 residues. The V end lost 8 bases, the J end lost 4 bases, and 14 bases lay between the germline ends. CDR1 ENHRY and CDR2 SYGVKD come from the germline V gene. CDR3 protein: CAIPQLGGYGYTF. The CDR3 DNA reads as TGTGCCATCCCCCAGTTGGGTGGCTATGGCTACACCTTC.

The J gene is TRBJ1-2, the V gene TRBV18; no clear D gene. The V end was cut by 0 bases, the J end by 5 bases, with 16 bases between. The CDR3 is made up of 16 amino acids. The germline V gene encodes CDR1 KGHSH and CDR2 LQKENI. The CDR3 bases are TGTGCCAGCTCACCACCGATCCGGGCGCAACTATATGGCTACACCTTC. Its protein product is CASSPPIRAQLYGYTF.

The chain is built from TRBV27 and TRBJ2-3; D not certain. Germline V gives CDR1 MNHEY, CDR2 SMNVEV (reference sequence). This CDR3 has 13 residues. Trimming removed 4 bases at V and 2 bases at J, with 7 bases between. DNA of the CDR3: TGTGCCAGCAGTTCAATCGTCACAGATACGCAGTATTTT. Translating gives CASSSIVTDTQYF.

This sequence joins TRBV9 and TRBJ1-3; no firm D call. With 3 bases removed from V and 0 bases from J, the gap between germline ends came to 10 bases. The CDR3 covers 15 residues. CDR1 is SGDLS, CDR2 YYNGEE, per germline. The CDR3 region is CASSAEGLSGNTIYF. The CDR3 DNA is TGTGCCAGCAGCGCGGAAGGGCTCTCTGGAAACACCATATATTTT.